What follows are 11 T cell receptor beta chains derived from one specimen sequenced in a study of cytomegalovirus exposure and HLA in healthy donors. Some clones are missing from TCRdb's copy, which holds only in-frame ones; the method was immunoSEQ multiplex PCR. The repertoire holds about 56,000 clones, with 89% as singletons. Sequenced sample: PBMCs. These receptors were taken from a woman between 18 and 29 years old in good health and CMV-seronegative.

The chain combines TRBV10-3 with TRBJ2-3, with D possibly being TRBD2 (6 bases). Germline CDR1 is ENHRY and CDR2 is SYGVKD. Trimming stripped 6 bases from V and 0 bases from J, with 13 bases between. This CDR3 comprises 15 residues. The CDR3 sequence: CAISDSGTSTDTQYF. Written as DNA, the CDR3 is TGTGCCATCAGCGATAGCGGAACTAGCACAGATACGCAGTATTTT.

The chain uses TRBV27 and TRBJ2-3; D gene ambiguous. Germline CDR1 and CDR2: MNHEY and SMNVEV (reference sequence). This CDR3 comprises 14 residues. Trimming cost V 6 bases and J 1 base, with 11 bases left between them. The CDR3 loop is CASRTLSGTDTQYF. In DNA, the CDR3 is TGTGCCAGCAGGACACTCTCTGGCACAGATACGCAGTATTTT.

This rearrangement joins TRBV4-1 to TRBJ2-2, with TRBD2 identical over 8 bases. CDR3 size: 16 residues. V was pared by 3 bases and J by 1 base, with 4 bases of the junction left unmatched. Germline assignment: CDR1 MGHRA and CDR2 YSYEKL. The CDR3 nucleotides are TGCGCCAGCAGCCATGTGACTAGCGTGAACACCGGGGAGCTGTTTTTT. It encodes CASSHVTSVNTGELFF.

CDR3 loop: CSVSGTGKEAGELFF. CDR3 coding DNA: TGCAGCGTTTCCGGGACAGGGAAGGAAGCCGGGGAGCTGTTTTTT. The chain links TRBV29-1 to TRBJ2-2; 9 bases are shared with TRBD1. V lost 5 bases to trimming and J lost 6 bases; unmatched junction nucleotides: 10. The CDR3 loop spans 15 amino acids. CDR1 is SQVTM and CDR2 is ANQGSEA in the germline V gene.

The V call is TRBV11-2, the J call TRBJ2-7, with TRBD1 matching over 9 bases. Germline CDR1 and CDR2: SGHAT and FQNNGV. CDR3 size: 14 residues. V trimming: 4 bases; J trimming: 4 bases; junction bases outside the gene matches: 5. The CDR3 sequence: CASSSWDREYEQYF. The DNA of the CDR3 is TGTGCCAGCAGCTCTTGGGACAGGGAGTACGAGCAGTACTTC.

The chain employs TRBV18 and TRBJ2-2; D might be TRBD1 (6 bases). Trimming took 3 bases from V and 7 from J, leaving 15 bases between them. The germline gives CDR1 KGHSH, CDR2 LQKENI. The CDR3 is 15 amino acids. CDR3 DNA sequence: TGTGCCAGCTCACCCGGGACAAAGACGAACGGGGAGCTGTTTTTT. Amino acids: CASSPGTKTNGELFF.

As concerns this clone: An end of the junction differs from the germline gene, which may be a read error. V usage is TRBV9 and J usage is TRBJ2-1; the match to TRBD1 covers 11 bases. Germline V gene sequence: CDR1 SGDLS, CDR2 YYNGEE. The CDR3 extends over 15 amino acids. CDR3 coding DNA: TGTGCCAGCAGCGGTGGACAGGGGGCGTGGAATGAACAGTTCTTC. It specifies CASSGGQGAWNEQFF.

This chain joins TRBV29-1 and TRBJ2-5; 16 nucleotides agree with TRBD2. Trimming at V came to 1 base and at J to 5 bases, leaving 10 bases not matched to a gene. The CDR3 runs to 18 residues. CDR1 SQVTM and CDR2 ANQGSEA come from the germline V gene. The CDR3 region has the DNA TGCAGCGTTGAAGTACCAGGGACTAGCGGGGGGGCCCGGGAGACCCAGTACTTC. Translated, it gives CSVEVPGTSGGARETQYF.

This clone has just a few counts. The rearrangement joins TRBV28 to TRBJ2-7, with 7 bases lining up with TRBD2. Germline V gene lookup returns CDR1 MDHEN and CDR2 SYDVKM. There are 15 residues in the CDR3. V lost 5 bases, J lost 3 bases, and 10 bases stayed unmatched. The CDR3 spells CASSTQSGAYYEQYF. The CDR3 bases are TGTGCCAGCAGTACCCAGAGCGGGGCCTACTACGAGCAGTACTTC.

This clone was picked up one time. The chain recombines TRBV11-2 with TRBJ1-4, with D hard to call. Germline V gives CDR1 SGHAT, CDR2 FQNNGV. Between the trimmed V and J ends, which lost 3 bases and 8 bases, there was a span of 10 bases. The CDR3 is 13 amino acids. CDR3 DNA sequence: TGTGCCAGCAGCTTGGCGACACCAGAAAAACTGTTTTTT. Translation: CASSLATPEKLFF. Using reference TRBV11-2 and TRBJ1-4 for the parts outside the CDR3, the full variable domain is EAGVAQSPRYKIIEKRQSVAFWCNPISGHATLYWYQQILGQGPKLLIQFQNNGVVDDSQLPKDRFSAERLKGVDSTLKIQPAKLEDSAVYLCASSLATPEKLFFGSGTQLSVL.

The chain recombines TRBV6-5 with TRBJ2-3; D gene uncertain. CDR1 is MNHEY, CDR2 SVGAGI, per germline. The CDR3 runs to 14 residues. V lost 5 bases and J 4 bases, leaving 13 bases between the germline ends. The CDR3 region is CASSTPLEADTQYF. The CDR3 DNA follows: TGTGCCAGCAGTACCCCCCTAGAGGCAGATACGCAGTATTTT.